This TCR beta chain was profiled in a study of T cell changes during pregnancy in multiple sclerosis. Using immunoSEQ multiplex PCR, the repertoire was profiled, and TCRdb retains in-frame clones only, with some absent. The sample has 39,000 or so clones, about 90% seen once; the top ten hold less than 12%. The germline V and J ends were trimmed by 4 bases and 1 base, with 5 bases remaining between them. Germline CDR1 SGHDT, CDR2 YYEEEE. The CDR3 runs 12 residues. Sample: CD8+ T cells from peripheral blood mononuclear cells, taken in the first trimester of pregnancy. The chain couples TRBV5-6 to TRBJ2-5, with D uncertain. This TCR was recovered from a female donor with multiple sclerosis, enrolled in a pregnancy study. The CDR3 reads CASSQIQETQYF. The CDR3 DNA sequence: TGTGCCAGCAGCCAAATCCAAGAGACCCAGTACTTC. The entire variable domain, with the rest obtained from reference TRBV5-6 and TRBJ2-5, is as follows: DAGVTQSPTHLIKTRGQQVTLRCSPKSGHDTVSWYQQALGQGPQFIFQYYEEEERQRGNFPDRFSGHQFPNYSSELNVNALLLGDSALYLCASSQIQETQYFGPGTRLLVL.